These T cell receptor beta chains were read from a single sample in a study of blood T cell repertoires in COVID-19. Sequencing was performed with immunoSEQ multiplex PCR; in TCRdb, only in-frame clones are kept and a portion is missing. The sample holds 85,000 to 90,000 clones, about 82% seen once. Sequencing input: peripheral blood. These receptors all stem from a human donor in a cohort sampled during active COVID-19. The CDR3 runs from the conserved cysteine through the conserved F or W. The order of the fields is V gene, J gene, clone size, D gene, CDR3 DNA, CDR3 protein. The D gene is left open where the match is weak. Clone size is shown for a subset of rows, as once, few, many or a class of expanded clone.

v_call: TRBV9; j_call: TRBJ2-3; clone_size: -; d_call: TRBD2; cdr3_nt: TGTGCCAGCAGCACCGGGACTAGAACAGATACGCAGTATTTT; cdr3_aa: CASSTGTRTDTQYF
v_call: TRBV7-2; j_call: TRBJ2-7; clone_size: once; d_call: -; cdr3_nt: TGTGCCAGCAGCTTAACAGGGATTATACCTTCCTACGAGCAGTACTTC; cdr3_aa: CASSLTGIIPSYEQYF
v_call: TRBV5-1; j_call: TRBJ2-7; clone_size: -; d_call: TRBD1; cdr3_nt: TGCGCCAGCAGCCATGGACAGGGCGCCTACGAGCAGTACTTC; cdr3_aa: CASSHGQGAYEQYF
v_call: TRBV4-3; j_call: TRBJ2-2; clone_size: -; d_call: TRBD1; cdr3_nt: TGCGCCAGCAGCCAGACACAGGGGCCCACCGGGGAGCTGTTTTTT; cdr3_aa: CASSQTQGPTGELFF
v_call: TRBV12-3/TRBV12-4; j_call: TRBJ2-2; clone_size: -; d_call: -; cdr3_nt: TGTGCCAGCAGTTTAGACAGTACCGGGGAGCTGTTTTTT; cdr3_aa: CASSLDSTGELFF
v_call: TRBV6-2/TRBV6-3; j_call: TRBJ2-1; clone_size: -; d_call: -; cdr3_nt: TGTGCCAGCAGTTACCCCCGGATGAGCGGTGGCTACAATGAGCAGTTCTTC; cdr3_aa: CASSYPRMSGGYNEQFF
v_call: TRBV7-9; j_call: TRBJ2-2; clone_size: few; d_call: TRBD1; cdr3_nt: TGTGCCAGCACCCATTTACCGGGACAGGGGCCCACCGGGGAGCTGTTTTTT; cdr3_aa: CASTHLPGQGPTGELFF
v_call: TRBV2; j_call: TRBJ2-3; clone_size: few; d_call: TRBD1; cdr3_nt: TGTGCCAGCAGTGTAGGTGACAGGGGCACAGATACGCAGTATTTT; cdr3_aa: CASSVGDRGTDTQYF
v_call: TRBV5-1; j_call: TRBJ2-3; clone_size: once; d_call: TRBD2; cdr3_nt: TGCGCCAGCAGCGGCGGACTAGCGGAGCGCACAGATACGCAGTATTTT; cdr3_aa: CASSGGLAERTDTQYF
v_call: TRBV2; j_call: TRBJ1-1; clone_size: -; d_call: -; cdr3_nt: TGTGCCAGCAAAGGGGACATCAACACTGAAGCTTTCTTT; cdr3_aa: CASKGDINTEAFF
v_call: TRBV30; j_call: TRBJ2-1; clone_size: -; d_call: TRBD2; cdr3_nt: TGTGCCTCCCAATCCGGGACTAGCGATTATGAGCAGTTCTTC; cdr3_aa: CASQSGTSDYEQFF
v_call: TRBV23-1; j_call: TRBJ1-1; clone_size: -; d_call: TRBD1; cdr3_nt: TGCGCCAGCAACCAATCGCAAAGAGACAGGGCTAACCATATGAACACTGAAGCTTTCTTT; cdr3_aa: CASNQSQRDRANHMNTEAFF
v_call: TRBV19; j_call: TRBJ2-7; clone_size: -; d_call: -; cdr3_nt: TGTGCCAGTAGTATAGGACAACCGGGAGACTACGAGCAGTACTTC; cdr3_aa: CASSIGQPGDYEQYF
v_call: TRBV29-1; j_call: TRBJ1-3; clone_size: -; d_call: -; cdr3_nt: TGCAGCGTTGAGAGGGGAAACACCATATATTTT; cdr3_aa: CSVERGNTIYF
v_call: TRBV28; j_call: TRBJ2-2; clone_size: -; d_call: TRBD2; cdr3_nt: TGTGCCAGCAGTTTATCCGGGGGACTAGCGGGAACCGGGGAGCTGTTTTTT; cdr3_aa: CASSLSGGLAGTGELFF
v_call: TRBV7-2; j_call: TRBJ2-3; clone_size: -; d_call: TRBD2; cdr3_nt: TGTGCCAGCAGCTTAGCTCGGGACTACACAGATACGCAGTATTTT; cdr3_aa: CASSLARDYTDTQYF
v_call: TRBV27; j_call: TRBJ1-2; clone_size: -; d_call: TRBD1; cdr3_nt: TGTGCCAGCAGTCCCCAGACAGGGATTCATGGCTACACCTTC; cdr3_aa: CASSPQTGIHGYTF
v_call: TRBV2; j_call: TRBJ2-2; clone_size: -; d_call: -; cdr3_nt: TGTGCCAGCAGGGAATCAGGGCACACCGGGGAGCTGTTTTTT; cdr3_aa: CASRESGHTGELFF
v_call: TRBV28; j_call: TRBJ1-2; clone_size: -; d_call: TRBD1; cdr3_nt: TGTGCCAGCAGGCAGACAGGGGGCTATGGCTACACCTTC; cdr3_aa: CASRQTGGYGYTF
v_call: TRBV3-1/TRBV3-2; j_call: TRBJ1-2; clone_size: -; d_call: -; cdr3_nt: TGTGCCAGCAGCCCGGGGGTTGTCTATGGCTACACCTTC; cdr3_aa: CASSPGVVYGYTF
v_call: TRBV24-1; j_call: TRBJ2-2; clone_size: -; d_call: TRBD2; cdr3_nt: TGTGCCACCAGTGATCACCAGACTAGCGGAACCGGGGAGCTGTTTTTT; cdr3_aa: CATSDHQTSGTGELFF
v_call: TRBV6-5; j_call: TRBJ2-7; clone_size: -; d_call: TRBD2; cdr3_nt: TGTGCCAGCAGGCTAAGACGGGAGGGGGTATACGAGCAGTACTTC; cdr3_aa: CASRLRREGVYEQYF
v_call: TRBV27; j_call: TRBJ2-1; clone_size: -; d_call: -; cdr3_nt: TGTGCCAGCAGTTTGGGGGGAGGCTTGACTGAGCAGTTCTTC; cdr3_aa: CASSLGGGLTEQFF
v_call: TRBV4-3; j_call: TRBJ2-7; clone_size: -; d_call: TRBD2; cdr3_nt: TGCGCCAGCAGCCTGGTGGCTAGCGGGCAGAGGGAGCAGTACTTC; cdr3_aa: CASSLVASGQREQYF
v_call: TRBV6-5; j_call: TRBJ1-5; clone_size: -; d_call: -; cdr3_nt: TGTGCCAGCAGTTGGGGGGGGATCAATCAGCCCCAGCATTTT; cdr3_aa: CASSWGGINQPQHF
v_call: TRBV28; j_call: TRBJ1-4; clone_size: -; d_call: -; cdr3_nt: TGTGCCAGCAGTTTATTAACGGGAGGTGAAAAACTGTTTTTT; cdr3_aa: CASSLLTGGEKLFF
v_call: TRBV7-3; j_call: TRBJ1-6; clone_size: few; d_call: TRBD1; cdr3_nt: TGTGCCAGCAGCCCCCAGGGGGCTGATTCACCCCTCCACTTT; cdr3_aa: CASSPQGADSPLHF
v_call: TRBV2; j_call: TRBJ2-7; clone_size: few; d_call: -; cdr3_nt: TGTGCCAGCAGTATCCCGCCCCAGGAGCAGTACTTC; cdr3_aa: CASSIPPQEQYF
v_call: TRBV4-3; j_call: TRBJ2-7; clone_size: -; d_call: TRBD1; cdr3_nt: TGCGCCAGCAGCCAAGGCAGGACAGGGTCTTCCTACGAGCAGTACTTC; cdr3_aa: CASSQGRTGSSYEQYF
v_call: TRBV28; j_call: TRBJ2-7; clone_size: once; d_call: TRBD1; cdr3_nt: TGTGCCAGCACCAGGGGGTACGAGCAGTACTTC; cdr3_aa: CASTRGYEQYF
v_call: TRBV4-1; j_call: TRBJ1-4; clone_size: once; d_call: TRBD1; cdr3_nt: TGCGCCAGCAGCCGGGACAGGGGGCTTTCTAATGAAAAACTGTTTTTT; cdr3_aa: CASSRDRGLSNEKLFF
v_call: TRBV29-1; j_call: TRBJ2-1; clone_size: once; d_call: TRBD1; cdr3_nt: TGCAGCGTTGAAGCAGGGGGCGCATCCAATGAGCAGTTCTTC; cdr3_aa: CSVEAGGASNEQFF
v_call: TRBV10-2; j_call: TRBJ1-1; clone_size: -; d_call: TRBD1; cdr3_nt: TGCGCCAGCAGGCCGGACAGGGTGGGCACTGAAGCTTTCTTT; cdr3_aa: CASRPDRVGTEAFF
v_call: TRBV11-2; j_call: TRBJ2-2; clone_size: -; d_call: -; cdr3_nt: TGTGCCAGCAGCTTGGGGGCGGGGGCCGGGGAGCTGTTTTTT; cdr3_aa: CASSLGAGAGELFF
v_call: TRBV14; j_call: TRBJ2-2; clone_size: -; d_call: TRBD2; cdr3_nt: TGTGCCAGCAGCCAAGATCCGATCGGGAGGGGGTCCACCGGGGAGCTGTTTTTT; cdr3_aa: CASSQDPIGRGSTGELFF
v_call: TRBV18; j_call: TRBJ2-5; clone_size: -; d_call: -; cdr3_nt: TGTGCCAGCTCACCGCTGGGCGAGTACCAAGAGACCCAGTACTTC; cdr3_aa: CASSPLGEYQETQYF
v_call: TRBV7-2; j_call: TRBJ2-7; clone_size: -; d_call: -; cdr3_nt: TGTGCCAGCAGCTTAGCCGTGATGGAGGCCTACGAGCAGTACTTC; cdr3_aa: CASSLAVMEAYEQYF
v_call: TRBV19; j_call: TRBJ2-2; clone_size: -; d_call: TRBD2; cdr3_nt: TGTGCCAGTAGTAGCCGACTAGCCCTGGCGACCGGGGAGCTGTTTTTT; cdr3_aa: CASSSRLALATGELFF
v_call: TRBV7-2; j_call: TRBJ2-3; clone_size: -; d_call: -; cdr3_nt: TGTGCCACCTCGAAGGGGGGGGCCGCAGATACGCAGTATTTT; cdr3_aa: CATSKGGAADTQYF
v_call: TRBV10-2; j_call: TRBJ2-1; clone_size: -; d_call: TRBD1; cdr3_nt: TGCGCCAGAGAGACAGGGGGTCATGTCGATGAGCAGTTCTTC; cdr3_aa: CARETGGHVDEQFF
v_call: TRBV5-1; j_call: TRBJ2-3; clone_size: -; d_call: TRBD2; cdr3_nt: TGCGCCAGCAGCTGGGCGGGGGTAGGCACAGATACGCAGTATTTT; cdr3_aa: CASSWAGVGTDTQYF
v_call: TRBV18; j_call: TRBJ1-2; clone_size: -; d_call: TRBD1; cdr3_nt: TGTGCCAGCTCACCGGAAGGACAGGCGAACTATGGCTACACCTTC; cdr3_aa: CASSPEGQANYGYTF
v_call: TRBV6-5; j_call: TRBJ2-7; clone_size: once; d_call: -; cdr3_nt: TGTGCCAGCAGTTACTCGTCCGAGGCCGAGCAGTACTTC; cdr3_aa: CASSYSSEAEQYF
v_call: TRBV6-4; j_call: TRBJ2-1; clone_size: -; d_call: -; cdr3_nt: TGTGCCAGCAGTTTACAGGGTGGGGATGAGCAGTTCTTC; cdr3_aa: CASSLQGGDEQFF
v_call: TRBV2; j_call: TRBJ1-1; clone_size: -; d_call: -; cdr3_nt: TGTGCCAGTTTCCATGTGGCCGCTTTCTTT; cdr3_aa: CASFHVAAFF
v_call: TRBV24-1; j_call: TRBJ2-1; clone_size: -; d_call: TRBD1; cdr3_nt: TGTGCCACCAGTGATTCCGGGACAGGGGCGCACGAGCAGTTCTTC; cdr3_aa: CATSDSGTGAHEQFF
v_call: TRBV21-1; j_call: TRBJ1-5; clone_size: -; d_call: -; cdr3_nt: TGTGCCAGCAGCGTAACCGGGACAGGGGGTTGGAGCAATCAGCCCCAGCATTTT; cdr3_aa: CASSVTGTGGWSNQPQHF
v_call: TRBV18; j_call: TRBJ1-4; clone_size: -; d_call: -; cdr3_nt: TGTGCCAGCTCACCACCTGGGGCCCGGGAAAAACTGTTTTTT; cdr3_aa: CASSPPGAREKLFF
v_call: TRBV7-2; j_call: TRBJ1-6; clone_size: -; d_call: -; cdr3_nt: TGTGCCAGCAGCTCAAATTCACCCCTCCACTTT; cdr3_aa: CASSSNSPLHF
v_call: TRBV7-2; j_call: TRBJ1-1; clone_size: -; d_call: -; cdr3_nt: TGTGCCAGCAGCTCCGACATGGTATGGACTGAAGCTTTCTTT; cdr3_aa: CASSSDMVWTEAFF
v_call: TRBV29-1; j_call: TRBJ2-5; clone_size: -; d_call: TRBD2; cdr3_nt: TGCAGCGTTGTTCTAGCGGGAGGGGTAACAGAGACCCAGTACTTC; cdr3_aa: CSVVLAGGVTETQYF
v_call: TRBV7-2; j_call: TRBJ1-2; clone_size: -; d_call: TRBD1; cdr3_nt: TGTGCCAGCAGCTTAAACCGGGACAGGCTCACGTATGGCTACACCTTC; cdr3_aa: CASSLNRDRLTYGYTF
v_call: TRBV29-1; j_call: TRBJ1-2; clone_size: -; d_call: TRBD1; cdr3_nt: TGCAGCGTTGAAGACCCTAATCTTGACAGGGGGCCGGAGGGCTACACCTTC; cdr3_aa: CSVEDPNLDRGPEGYTF
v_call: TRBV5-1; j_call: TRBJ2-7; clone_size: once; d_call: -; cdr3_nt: TGCGCCAGCAGCCGGGACACCTACGAGCAGTACTTC; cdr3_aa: CASSRDTYEQYF
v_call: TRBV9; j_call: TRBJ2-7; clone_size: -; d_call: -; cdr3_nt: TGTGCCAGCAGCCCGAGCGGAGTGTTCTACGAGCAGTACTTC; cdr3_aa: CASSPSGVFYEQYF
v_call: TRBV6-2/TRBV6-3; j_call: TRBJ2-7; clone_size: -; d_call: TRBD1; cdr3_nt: TGTGCCAGCAGTTACACGCTCGCCGGGACAGCCGAGCAGTACTTC; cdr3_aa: CASSYTLAGTAEQYF
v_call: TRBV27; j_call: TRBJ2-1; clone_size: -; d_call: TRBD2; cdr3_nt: TGTGCCAGCAGTTTTAACACGGGAGGAAACTACAATGAGCAGTTCTTC; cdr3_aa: CASSFNTGGNYNEQFF
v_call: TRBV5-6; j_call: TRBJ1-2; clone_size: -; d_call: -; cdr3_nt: TGTGCCAGCAGCCAGGGGTCCGGCTATGGCTACACCTTC; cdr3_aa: CASSQGSGYGYTF
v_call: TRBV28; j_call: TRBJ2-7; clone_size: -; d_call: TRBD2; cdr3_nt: TGTGCCAGCAGTACCGCTAGCGGGTCCTCCTACGAGCAGTACTTC; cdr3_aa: CASSTASGSSYEQYF
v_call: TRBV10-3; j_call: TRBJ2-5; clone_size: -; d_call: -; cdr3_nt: TGTGCCATCAGTGAGTCGTCCGGGGGCCAAGAGACCCAGTACTTC; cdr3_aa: CAISESSGGQETQYF